This is a list of T cell receptor beta chains from one sample in a study of regulatory T cells in long-lasting Graves disease. One entry per CDR3 protein, called by TCRdb with MiXCR from the multiplex PCR reads. The repertoire holds some 500,000 distinct CDR3 sequences, 16% seen once, with just under 25% in the top ten. This same sample was also part of a study on T cells in Graves' hyperthyroidism and ophthalmopathy.

The material was peripheral blood mononuclear cells (PBMCs), obtained at new diagnosis, from a patient treated with antithyroid drugs. The receptor source for this set is a woman aged 40-60 years with Graves disease. The CDR3 runs from the conserved cysteine through the conserved F or W. The D gene is left open where the match is weak. Clone size is shown for a subset of rows, as once, few, many or a class of expanded clone.

abundance: many; d_gene: TRBD2; j_gene: TRBJ2-3; v_gene: TRBV6-2/TRBV6-3; CDR3nt: TGTGCCACCCTTATACGGGGGGGCTACACAGATACGCAGTATTTT; CDR3aa: CATLIRGGYTDTQYF
abundance: NA; d_gene: NA; j_gene: TRBJ2-5; v_gene: TRBV29-1; CDR3nt: TGCAGCGTTGAACTATCCCCTAGCAGACAAGAGACCCAGTACTTC; CDR3aa: CSVELSPSRQETQYF
abundance: NA; d_gene: TRBD1; j_gene: TRBJ2-1; v_gene: TRBV20-1; CDR3nt: TGCAGTGCTTTGGACAGGGAGCGTTACAATGAGCAGTTCTTC; CDR3aa: CSALDRERYNEQFF
abundance: NA; d_gene: NA; j_gene: TRBJ2-7; v_gene: TRBV6-2/TRBV6-3; CDR3nt: TGTGCCAGCGAAGACTCCAGTGGGACCTACGAGCAGTACTTC; CDR3aa: CASEDSSGTYEQYF
abundance: few; d_gene: TRBD1; j_gene: TRBJ2-6; v_gene: TRBV6-1; CDR3nt: TGTGCCAGCAGCTCCGGGACAGGGCCCTCTGGGGCCAACGTCCTGACTTTC; CDR3aa: CASSSGTGPSGANVLTF
abundance: many; d_gene: NA; j_gene: TRBJ2-5; v_gene: TRBV5-6; CDR3nt: TGTGCCAGCAGCTTGGGTGGTGGCAGTGAGACCCAGTACTTC; CDR3aa: CASSLGGGSETQYF
abundance: NA; d_gene: NA; j_gene: TRBJ1-6; v_gene: TRBV20-1; CDR3nt: TGCAGTGCTAGAGGACAGGACTTCTCCTATAATTCACCCCTCCACTTT; CDR3aa: CSARGQDFSYNSPLHF
abundance: NA; d_gene: TRBD2; j_gene: TRBJ2-3; v_gene: TRBV19; CDR3nt: TGTGGCAGTAGTATCCAGCGGGGGTCTCCAGATACGCAGTATTTT; CDR3aa: CGSSIQRGSPDTQYF
abundance: many; d_gene: NA; j_gene: TRBJ1-1; v_gene: TRBV19; CDR3nt: TGTGCCAGTAGTATAGCCAGGAACACTGAAGCTTTCTTT; CDR3aa: CASSIARNTEAFF
abundance: NA; d_gene: TRBD1; j_gene: TRBJ1-5; v_gene: TRBV27; CDR3nt: TGTGCCAGCAGGGGGGGGGGGGACAGGGGATACAGCAATCAGCCCCAGCATTTT; CDR3aa: CASRGGGDRGYSNQPQHF
abundance: NA; d_gene: NA; j_gene: TRBJ1-3; v_gene: TRBV5-1; CDR3nt: TGCGCCAGCAGACTGACAGCAACTGGAAACACCATATATTTT; CDR3aa: CASRLTATGNTIYF
abundance: many; d_gene: TRBD2; j_gene: TRBJ2-3; v_gene: TRBV11-2; CDR3nt: TGTGCCAGCAGCCCCTACCCCGGGACTAGCAGAGATACGCAGTATTTT; CDR3aa: CASSPYPGTSRDTQYF
abundance: many; d_gene: TRBD1; j_gene: TRBJ1-1; v_gene: TRBV5-1; CDR3nt: TGCGCCAGCAGCTTGGGGGGACAGCAAAACACTGAAGCTTTCTTT; CDR3aa: CASSLGGQQNTEAFF
abundance: NA; d_gene: TRBD1; j_gene: TRBJ1-1; v_gene: TRBV5-1; CDR3nt: TGCGCCAGCAGCGACCGGACAGGAAGGACTGAAGCTTTCTTT; CDR3aa: CASSDRTGRTEAFF
abundance: few; d_gene: TRBD1; j_gene: TRBJ1-4; v_gene: TRBV28; CDR3nt: TGTGCCAGCAGGATACAGGGGGCACGGGAAAAACTGTTTTTT; CDR3aa: CASRIQGAREKLFF
abundance: NA; d_gene: NA; j_gene: TRBJ1-1; v_gene: TRBV12-5; CDR3nt: TGTGCTAGTGGTTTGGTGGGACATTTGAACACTGAAGCTTTCTTT; CDR3aa: CASGLVGHLNTEAFF
abundance: NA; d_gene: TRBD2; j_gene: TRBJ2-1; v_gene: TRBV6-1; CDR3nt: TGTGCCAGCACCTCAGGCACTAGCGGATCCCACAATGAGCAGTTCTTC; CDR3aa: CASTSGTSGSHNEQFF
abundance: few; d_gene: NA; j_gene: TRBJ1-2; v_gene: TRBV7-2; CDR3nt: TGTGCCAGCAGCCTCGGGCGGGCCCGGGGCTATGGCTACACCTTC; CDR3aa: CASSLGRARGYGYTF